A selection of T cell receptor beta chains follows, all from one sample in a study of shared clonotypes between healthy human individuals. Profiled with immunoSEQ multiplex PCR; TCRdb holds only in-frame clones, not every one. This table has 2 million to 2.5 million clones, approximately 94% appearing once. Material: naive CD4+ T cells sorted from blood. These TCRs come from a man between 18 and 29 years old in good health. Each CDR3 is given with its conserved first and last residue. The order of the fields is V gene, J gene, CDR3 protein.

>TRBV18|TRBJ1-5
CASSQGAPIQPQHF
>TRBV29-1|TRBJ2-1
CSVGETIYNEQFF
>TRBV18|TRBJ2-3
CASSPLGQGTDTQYF
>TRBV6-6|TRBJ2-3
CASSSSFTDTQYF
>TRBV19|TRBJ1-5
CASSIVPGDQPQHF
>TRBV7-9|TRBJ2-3
CASRLDRDTDTQYF
>TRBV30|TRBJ1-3
CAWSGGSSGNTIYF
>TRBV6-5|TRBJ1-6
CASSYSGQGYNSPLHF
>TRBV5-1|TRBJ2-4
CASSRDSGAKNIQYF
>TRBV5-6|TRBJ1-6
CASSLEGIDNSPLHF
>TRBV6-1|TRBJ1-6
CASSEGTGTNSPLHF
>TRBV12-2|TRBJ1-1
CASRLVCQASEAFF
>TRBV7-9|TRBJ1-1
CASSQLQAEAFF
>TRBV10-3|TRBJ2-7
CATNQRPESYEQYF
>TRBV2|TRBJ2-7
CASLAGELTYEQYF
>TRBV2|TRBJ2-7
CASRARTVLSYEQYF
>TRBV6-5|TRBJ2-3
CASSRGADTQYF
>TRBV27|TRBJ1-6
CASRGRNNSPLHF
>TRBV7-7|TRBJ1-2
CASSLVGDRDITF
>TRBV18|TRBJ2-3
CASSPGTGIADTQYF
>TRBV10-3|TRBJ2-3
CAINTGPKTGRATDTQYF
>TRBV7-8|TRBJ2-7
CASSLDAGGRYGQYF
>TRBV7-2|TRBJ2-7
CASRAGTSAYEQYF
>TRBV30|TRBJ1-5
CAWTRTGFNQPQHF
>TRBV6-6|TRBJ1-2
CASSLGPSAIYGYTF